A single sample is the source of the 17 T cell receptor beta chains below, sequenced in a study of breast tumors, draining lymph nodes, adjacent tissues. TCRdb analysed the multiplex PCR reads with MiXCR anew, one entry per CDR3 protein. The sample records under 250,000 distinct CDR3 sequences, roughly 32% being singletons. The lymph nodes were axillary draining lymph nodes from breast cancer patients. Sequencing input: axillary lymph node tissue. The source is a female donor with breast cancer. Some clones in this sample may be carry-over from other donors' samples.

This clonotype was detected ten times or more. V and J are TRBV5-5 and TRBJ2-3; TRBD2 matches at 8 bases. The CDR3 has 15 amino acids. With 0 bases clipped from V and 5 bases from J, the junction kept 5 bases outside the gene matches. Germline V gene lookup returns CDR1 SGHKS and CDR2 YYEKEE (reference sequence). This CDR3 reads CASSLVGSGVDTQYF. The DNA for the CDR3 is TGTGCCAGCAGCTTGGTTGGTAGCGGGGTAGATACGCAGTATTTT.

This clonotype appeared many times. The junction departs from the called germline gene at one end, perhaps through a read error. CDR3 sequence (DNA): TGTGCCAGCATTGAATGGGGGACTGAGCAGTTCTTC. Translation gives CASIEWGTEQFF. This chain uses TRBV6-1 with TRBJ2-1; D is perhaps TRBD1 or TRBD2 (5 bases each). CDR1 and CDR2 (germline): MNHNS, SASEGT. The CDR3 runs to 12 residues.

The chain carries TRBV6-2 or TRBV6-3 and TRBJ2-7, with D possibly matching TRBD2 (6 bases). This CDR3 comprises 15 residues. CDR1 is MNHEY, CDR2 SVGEGT, per germline. V lost 2 bases and J 2 bases, leaving 13 bases between the germline ends. CDR3 coding DNA: TGTGCCAGCAGTTACCGGACGGGAGCTCCCTACGAGCAGTACTTC. Its translation: CASSYRTGAPYEQYF.

This clonotype showed up many times. This chain joins TRBV7-8 and TRBJ2-7; no firm D call. The germline V gene has CDR1 SGHVS and CDR2 FQNEAQ. Trimming took off 1 base at V and 2 bases at J, with 9 bases between the two ends. The CDR3 loop spans 14 amino acids. CDR3 region: CASSLGGFTYEQYF. CDR3 DNA: TGTGCCAGCAGCTTAGGGGGTTTTACCTACGAGCAGTACTTC.

This clonotype came up many times. The rearrangement uses TRBV20-1 and TRBJ2-1, with a tentative D call TRBD2 (6 bases). This CDR3 region has 13 residues. Per germline, CDR1 DFQATT and CDR2 SNEGSKA (reference sequence). The germline V and J ends were trimmed by 0 bases and 8 bases, with 11 bases remaining between them. The CDR3 reads CSAREPTSHEQFF. Written as DNA, the CDR3 is TGCAGTGCTAGAGAGCCGACTAGTCATGAGCAGTTCTTC.

This clonotype was seen a few times. A read error may explain this, as a much larger clone is one base away. The chain links TRBV12-5 to TRBJ1-5; TRBD1 agrees at 8 bases. Germline CDR1 reads LGHNT; CDR2 reads FRNRAP. Germline trimming cut 3 bases from V and 7 bases from J; bases unmatched to any gene: 8. The CDR3 runs to 15 residues. The CDR3 spells CASGFGQGNMQPQHF. CDR3 bases: TGTGCTAGTGGTTTCGGACAGGGTAATATGCAGCCCCAGCATTTT.

This clonotype was counted ten times or more. The genes are TRBV19 and TRBJ2-6; D is unclear. This CDR3 region has 14 residues. The V end lost 2 bases, the J end lost 0 bases, and 2 bases lay between the germline ends. Germline-derived CDR1 and CDR2 are LNHDA and SQIVND (reference sequence). CDR3 loop: CASSINSGANVLTF. In DNA form, the CDR3 reads TGTGCCAGTAGTATAAACTCTGGGGCCAACGTCCTGACTTTC.

This clonotype was counted many times. The chain recombines TRBV7-9 with TRBJ2-5, with unresolved D. The CDR3 contains 15 residues. Looked up from germline, CDR1 is SEHNR and CDR2 is FQNEAQ (reference sequence). The V end lost 4 bases, the J end lost 1 base, and 13 bases lay between the germline ends. CDR3 nucleotide sequence: TGTGCCAGCAGCTCCTCGGACCGACGCCAAGAGACCCAGTACTTC. Encoded protein: CASSSSDRRQETQYF.

This clonotype was found many times. The chain combines TRBV29-1 with TRBJ2-3; D possibly corresponds to TRBD1 (5 bases). V was shortened by 4 bases and J by 1 base, with 12 bases between the two germline ends. In germline, CDR1 is SQVTM, CDR2 ANQGSEA. The CDR3 covers 14 residues. DNA of the CDR3: TGCAGCGTTGTGCTAGGGGCAGGCACAGATACGCAGTATTTT. This encodes CSVVLGAGTDTQYF.

This clonotype was seen many times. The V gene is TRBV29-1, the J gene TRBJ2-3; D is unclear. CDR3 size: 13 residues. Between the trimmed V and J ends, which lost 3 bases and 1 base, there was a span of 8 bases. Germline CDR1 is SQVTM and CDR2 is ANQGSEA. The CDR3 reads CSVDGKGTDTQYF. The CDR3 coding sequence is TGCAGCGTTGATGGTAAGGGCACAGATACGCAGTATTTT.

The table lists this clonotype with many counts. The chain recombines TRBV4-3 with TRBJ1-6; no definite D call. V lost 4 bases to trimming and J lost 7 bases, with 11 bases between them. Germline V gene sequence: CDR1 LGHNA, CDR2 YSLEER. The CDR3 spans 14 residues. The CDR3 bases are TGCGCCAGCAGCCTAGGCGGGAACAATTCACCCCTCCACTTT. This translates into CASSLGGNNSPLHF.

The chain employs TRBV27 and TRBJ2-3, with 10 bases fitting TRBD2. Germline V CDR1 and CDR2: MNHEY, SMNVEV (reference sequence). V was pared by 7 bases and J by 4 bases, with 5 bases of the junction left unmatched. The CDR3 extends over 14 amino acids. CDR3 bases: TGTGCCAGCAATACCGGGACTAGCGCAGATACGCAGTATTTT. Its protein is CASNTGTSADTQYF.

This clonotype was picked up many times. V and J are TRBV2 and TRBJ2-7; the D gene is possibly TRBD2 (5 bases). Per germline, CDR1 SNHLY and CDR2 FYNNEI. The length of the CDR3 is 13 residues. Trimming shortened V by 2 bases and J by 3 bases, and 8 bases separated the two germline ends. CDR3 sequence reads: CASSELSGYEQYF. DNA of the CDR3: TGTGCCAGCAGTGAACTCAGCGGCTACGAGCAGTACTTC.

Written as DNA, the CDR3 is TGCAGCGTTGACGGCAGGGCTAGGGGGTCTAGCACAGATACGCAGTATTTT. Amino acids: CSVDGRARGSSTDTQYF. The V call is TRBV29-1, the J call TRBJ2-3, with D perhaps matching TRBD1 (6 bases). The CDR3 consists of 17 residues. The V and J ends lost 3 bases and 0 bases respectively, with 19 bases between them. CDR1 SQVTM and CDR2 ANQGSEA come from the germline V gene.

This clonotype showed up many times. The rearrangement joins TRBV9 to TRBJ2-7; 14 bases are a match to TRBD2. V lost 4 bases and J lost 6; bases outside the gene matches: 6. This CDR3 has 15 amino acids. Germline lookup yields CDR1 SGDLS and CDR2 YYNGEE. The CDR3 reads CASSPRLAGGREQYF. The DNA of the CDR3 is TGTGCCAGCAGCCCAAGACTAGCGGGAGGGCGCGAGCAGTACTTC.

The chain carries TRBV20-1 and TRBJ2-7; no firm D call. This CDR3 has 12 amino acids. Germline CDR1 reads DFQATT; CDR2 reads SNEGSKA (reference sequence). The V end was cut by 6 bases, the J end by 9 bases, with 18 bases between. CDR3 DNA: TGCAGTGCATCGGACGGAAACTGCGGGCAGTACTTC. This gives the protein CSASDGNCGQYF.

About this clonotype itself: One end of the junction fails to match germline, which may point to a read error. The chain combines TRBV3-1 with TRBJ2-7, with 8 bases fitting TRBD1. CDR3 length: 15 amino acids. Germline V CDR1 and CDR2: LGHDT, YNNKEL (reference sequence). The CDR3 here is CAGSSRGRGLDEQYF. CDR3 sequence (DNA): TGCGCCGGCAGTTCACGCGGCAGGGGGCTTGACGAGCAGTACTTC.